The clone carrying this T cell receptor (beta chain) was found a few times. CDR3 length: 15 amino acids. Germline CDR1 reads MNHNY; CDR2 reads SVGAGI (reference sequence). The V end was cut by 2 bases, the J end by 1 base, with 10 bases between. This entry is derived from a study of blood T cells in healthy people across ages. Through a sample-barcoded 5' primer and a J-beta primer mix, a second PCR was run for roughly 7 to 12 cycles. TCRdb independently ran MiXCR on the 5' RACE reads; one entry per CDR3 protein. The table shows about 1.5 million distinct CDR3 sequences, with around 40% occurring only once.

The sequence derives from a young woman in good health. Material: blood. The chain uses TRBV6-6 and TRBJ2-3; tentative D call: TRBD1 (5 bases). In DNA form, the CDR3 reads TGTGCCAGCAGTTACCAAGGACACCGCACAGATACGCAGTATTTT. This translates into CASSYQGHRTDTQYF.